This TCR beta chain was sequenced in a study of identical twins. TCRdb ran MiXCR on the 5' RACE reads and lists one entry per CDR3 protein. The repertoire holds more than 650,000 distinct CDR3 sequences, with approximately 6.1% as singletons. Germline V gene sequence: CDR1 SQVTM, CDR2 ANQGSEA. The CDR3 spans 11 residues. V gave up 2 bases and J gave up 7 bases, with 8 bases separating them. Ten or more counts support this clonotype. The sequencing input was naive T cells sorted from blood. V and J are TRBV29-1 and TRBJ1-2; no clear D gene. The origin of this receptor is a man aged 18 to 30 in good health. CDR3 protein: CSVEPRPGYTF. CDR3 sequence (DNA): TGCAGCGTTGAACCTCGCCCTGGCTACACCTTC.